These T cell receptor beta chains were read from a single sample in a study of human T cells and chemical hapten exposure. Via MiXCR, TCRdb re-called the RACE reads, giving one row per CDR3 protein. Here the sample spans about 400,000 distinct CDR3 sequences, about 6% being singletons. Sequencing was performed on whole blood, taken in connection with sensitization to the hapten diphenylcyclopropenone (DPC). These receptors all stem from a woman under 30 with alopecia areata. Some clones in this sample may be carry-over from other donors' samples. Both conserved end residues are part of each CDR3.

13	TRBV27	TRBJ2-7	CASAGHSSYEQYF
15	TRBV7-2	TRBJ1-2	CASSIDRGMGYGYTF
14	TRBV2	TRBJ1-4	CASRGQGGGEKLFF
14	TRBV27	TRBJ1-2	CASSSDRTSYGYTF
17	TRBV4-3	TRBJ1-4	CASSQEGPGRGNEKLFF
18	TRBV6-2/TRBV6-3	TRBJ1-3	CASSYRYIRQSSGNTIYF
13	TRBV7-3	TRBJ2-1	CASSSQLRNEQFF
14	TRBV3-1	TRBJ1-1	CASRSRDQNTEAFF
13	TRBV5-1	TRBJ2-7	CASSPTEAGVQYF
11	TRBV12-3/TRBV12-4	TRBJ1-1	CASSPQFEAFF
16	TRBV4-1	TRBJ1-1	CASSQNPRRVSAEAFF
15	TRBV27	TRBJ2-3	CASSKGTGGADTQYF
13	TRBV21-1	TRBJ2-4	CASSHRECKIQYF
15	TRBV9	TRBJ1-2	CASSPRTGANYGYTF
13	TRBV29-1	TRBJ2-2	CSVVRDYTGELFF
14	TRBV27	TRBJ1-1	CASSFSGADTEAFF
15	TRBV11-2	TRBJ1-1	CASSINQGMTHSAFF
15	TRBV6-1	TRBJ2-1	CASSVGTSGVNEQFF
15	TRBV5-5	TRBJ2-1	CASSLPGTVYNEQFF
18	TRBV24-1	TRBJ1-5	CATSDLPAVRQSNQPQHF
15	TRBV3-1	TRBJ2-7	CASSQDRGYSYEQYF
15	TRBV28	TRBJ1-1	CASSSTPQGNTEAFF
16	TRBV29-1	TRBJ2-1	CSVEEPLAGQNNEQFF
15	TRBV2	TRBJ2-7	CASNPHRERTYEQYF
15	TRBV12-3/TRBV12-4	TRBJ2-3	CASSYYQRDSDTQYF